This T cell receptor (beta chain) was profiled in a study of shared clonotypes between healthy human individuals. This CDR3 contains 14 residues. Per germline, CDR1 MDHEN and CDR2 SYDVKM. Trimming took 3 bases from V and 4 from J; bases not matched to a gene: 5. The study's findings and limits: Researchers sampled only blood; tissue repertoires likely differ.

The assay was run at deep level. Over several immunoSEQ plates, each subset's genomic DNA was distributed in even portions. Sequencing of unsorted PBMC DNA was carried out using ten immunoSEQ deep assay plates. Assay: immunoSEQ multiplex PCR; the TCRdb copy retains only in-frame clones and omits some. The sample has 550,000 to 600,000 clones; just over 75% are singletons. There are a few counts of this clone. Its antigen remains unidentified. The sequence was obtained from a woman aged 40 to 49 in good health. Some clones in this sample may be carry-over from other donors' samples. The rearrangement joins TRBV28 to TRBJ1-2; the match to TRBD1 covers 7 bases. Source material: PBMCs. CDR3 sequence reads: CASSLEGASYGYTF. The CDR3 bases are TGTGCCAGCAGTTTGGAGGGGGCGAGCTATGGCTACACCTTC.